A single sample gave rise to the 12 T cell receptor beta chains below, sequenced in a study of shared clonotypes between healthy human individuals. Data came from immunoSEQ multiplex PCR; TCRdb stores just in-frame clones and leaves some out. The sample consists of around 1,000,000 clones, roughly 77% of them appearing once. Source material: memory CD4+ T cells from PBMCs. The subset: CD45RA-negative fraction. All receptors come from a man between 18 and 35 years old in good health. Some clones in this sample may be carry-over from other donors' samples.

This rearrangement joins TRBV10-3 to TRBJ2-1; 7 bases align to TRBD2. CDR3 length equals 14 residues. CDR1 and CDR2 (germline): ENHRY, SYGVKD. Trimming at V came to 8 bases and at J to 9 bases, leaving 13 bases not matched to a gene. The CDR3: CAIRLAGVAAEQFF. DNA for the CDR3: TGTGCCATCCGCTTGGCGGGAGTGGCAGCTGAGCAGTTCTTC.

In regard to this clone: This likely traces to a read error, being one base from a far larger clone. CDR3 bases: TGTGCCTGGAACCCTGGGGACACTGAAGCTTTATTT. This encodes CAWNPGDTEALF. The V call is TRBV30, the J call TRBJ1-1; TRBD1 might be the D (6 bases). The CDR3 spans 12 residues. Germline lookup yields CDR1 GTSNPN and CDR2 SVGIG (reference sequence).

The V gene is TRBV2, the J gene TRBJ1-4; 8 bases align to TRBD1. V lost 5 bases to trimming and J lost 6 bases; unmatched junction nucleotides: 8. Germline V gene data show CDR1 as SNHLY and CDR2 as FYNNEI. CDR3 length: 15 amino acids. The CDR3: CASSRNGQGDEKLFF. The CDR3, as DNA: TGTGCCAGCAGTAGAAACGGACAGGGCGATGAAAAACTGTTTTTT.

The genes are TRBV6-9 and TRBJ2-2, with D unclear. V lost 8 bases and J 8 bases, leaving 6 bases between the germline ends. The germline V gene has CDR1 MNHGY and CDR2 SVAAGI. The CDR3 length is 10 residues. The CDR3 DNA follows: TGTGCCAGCGAGGCGGGGGAGCTGTTTTTT. Its translation is CASEAGELFF.

Worth noting for this clone: This CDR3 is also generated by other DNA sequences in the sample. The rearrangement joins TRBV28 to TRBJ2-5; 13 nucleotides agree with TRBD2. V shed 6 bases and J 3 bases; nucleotides not matched to a gene: 4. CDR1 is MDHEN and CDR2 is SYDVKM in the germline V gene. This CDR3 has 15 residues. The DNA of the CDR3 is TGTGCCAGCAGCCCAACTAGCGGGAGGGAAGAGACCCAGTACTTC. Protein sequence: CASSPTSGREETQYF.

To note about this clone: A far larger clone lies a single base away; this is likely a read error. Other nucleotide sequences from this sample produce the same CDR3. This rearrangement joins TRBV5-1 to TRBJ2-3, with 7 positions matching TRBD1. The V gene's germline CDR1 is SGHRS and CDR2 YFSETQ. J was trimmed by 4 bases and V by 0 bases; bases with no gene match: 2. The CDR3 covers 14 residues. The CDR3 DNA sequence: TGCGCCAGCAGCTTGGGACAGGGCCCAGATACGCAGTATTTT. Translating it yields CASSLGQGPDTQYF. Together with reference TRBV5-1 and TRBJ2-3, the CDR3 gives the full variable domain: KAGVTQTPRYLIKTRGQQVTLSCSPISGHRSVSWYQQTPGQGLQFLFEYFSETQRNKGNFPGRFSGRQFSNSRSEMNVSTLELGDSALYLCASSLGQGPDTQYFGPGTRLTVL.

The genes are TRBV20-1 and TRBJ1-1, with D hard to call. The CDR3 consists of 10 residues. V was shortened by 6 bases and J by 8 bases, with 10 bases between the two germline ends. Germline CDR1 is DFQATT and CDR2 is SNEGSKA (reference sequence). CDR3 bases: TGCAGTGCCCAGTCGTGGGAAGCTTTCTTT. It codes for CSAQSWEAFF.

The chain is built from TRBV5-1 and TRBJ1-5, with a tentative D call TRBD1 (6 bases). V lost 4 bases and J lost 2, with 10 bases in between. The length of the CDR3 is 14 residues. The germline V gene has CDR1 SGHRS and CDR2 YFSETQ. The CDR3 DNA follows: TGCGCCAGCAGCCCTCGACAGGGCAATCAGCCCCAGCATTTT. Translation gives CASSPRQGNQPQHF. The whole variable domain, remainder taken from reference TRBV5-1 and TRBJ1-5, is KAGVTQTPRYLIKTRGQQVTLSCSPISGHRSVSWYQQTPGQGLQFLFEYFSETQRNKGNFPGRFSGRQFSNSRSEMNVSTLELGDSALYLCASSPRQGNQPQHFGDGTRLSIL.

The chain is built from TRBV6-1 and TRBJ2-3; D not certain. V lost 10 bases and J 0 bases, leaving 11 bases between the germline ends. The germline V gene has CDR1 MNHNS and CDR2 SASEGT. The CDR3 consists of 13 residues. The CDR3 bases are TGTGCCACCAGAGCGCCTAGCACAGATACGCAGTATTTT. Translating gives CATRAPSTDTQYF.

V and J are TRBV4-3 and TRBJ2-1; a possible D gene is TRBD2 (6 bases). This CDR3 is built from 16 residues. Germline CDR1 is LGHNA and CDR2 is YSLEER. The V and J ends lost 0 bases and 10 bases respectively, with 19 bases between them. The CDR3 coding sequence is TGCGCCAGCAGCCAAGACCCCCCCCCAACTAGCTTAGAGCAGTTCTTC. This translates into CASSQDPPPTSLEQFF.

J is TRBJ1-5 and V is TRBV18; D not resolved. Trimming took off 3 bases at V and 3 bases at J, with 6 bases between the two ends. Germline CDR1 and CDR2: KGHSH and LQKENI. The CDR3 extends over 13 amino acids. CDR3 in DNA: TGTGCCAGCTCACCCCAGCCCAATCAGCCCCAGCATTTT. This codes for CASSPQPNQPQHF.

The chain uses TRBV18 and TRBJ1-4; a possible D gene is TRBD1 (6 bases). Germline V gives CDR1 KGHSH, CDR2 LQKENI. The CDR3 length is 14 residues. V was trimmed by 4 bases and J by 8 bases, leaving 14 bases between them. CDR3 coding DNA: TGTGCCAGCTCACTTACAGGGTTGAGAGAAAAACTGTTTTTT. Translated, it gives CASSLTGLREKLFF.